This T cell receptor (beta chain) was profiled in a study of blood T cell repertoires in COVID-19 (TCRdb year 2020). About the study as a whole: Samples from collaborators originated in the United States, Italy and Spain and spanned both the acute and convalescent phases of COVID-19. The material from the prospective study consisted of cDNA or gDNA derived from T cells, B-cell-depleted T cells, or PBMCs. Subjects who had been exposed to COVID-19, were actively infected with it, or had recovered from it provided the deeply sampled blood TCRbeta repertoires that made up the dataset. The repertoires were released in a freely available public database meant as a resource for research on the immune response to SARS-CoV-2. The samples were drawn from the first 160 participants of the ongoing ImmuneRACE study and from 950 to 1,500 subjects provided by 6 global collaborators. The sample metadata nearly always contained a de-identified subject ID, COVID-19 status, age in years and sex. Where available, HLA class I and class II types were taken from metadata supplied by the sample provider and were not determined by assay-based typing.

Overall study results and their limits: How much clinical and demographic metadata was included differed by source and by participant, and the metadata was provided uncurated.

At one collaborating source in Seattle, patients were enrolled during active infection and were followed longitudinally through the course of disease. The collaborating institutions used their own protocols to collect whole blood in K2EDTA tubes. For TCRbeta analysis, collaborator samples were shipped as frozen whole blood, as isolated PBMCs, or as DNA extracted from either sample type. The immunoSEQ Assay, a bias-controlled multiplex PCR, was used to amplify TCRbeta CDR3 regions from genomic DNA. In the original analysis: The number of nucleated cells in each sample was estimated from the amplification of reference gene primers within the assay. Sequence reads were collapsed and filtered to measure the absolute abundance of every unique TCRbeta CDR3 rearrangement. For each sample, productive Simpson clonality was calculated as the square root of Simpson's diversity index over productive rearrangements. TCRdb re-hosts the immuneACCESS table, in-frame sequences only. Its copies lack some clones; in the studies checked, an unresolved V gene accounts for under half of them, and the cause for the rest is not known. V and J calls and clone size are given by that table; D and trimming were obtained from the DNA. The table for this sample lists under 200,000 clones; 79% of them were counted only once. The ten most abundant clones make up approximately 7.7% of the sample.

The CDR3 holds 12 amino acids from the cysteine to the phenylalanine. Just the 36-base CDR3 DNA is kept, in frame starting at base 1. CDR1 and CDR2, per the germline V gene, are MNHEY and SVGAGI. The V end loses 6 bases and the J end loses 10 bases, and a stretch of 13 bases separates them. This clone has more than one count but fewer than ten. No cognate antigen has been identified for it. No base qualities exist here, and no much larger clone lies one base off it. The specimen was peripheral blood. The sequence derives from a woman in her sixties or seventies with COVID-19, enrolled during active disease. The sequence joins TRBV6-5 to TRBJ2-1; a tentative D match to TRBD1 spans 5 bases. The CDR3 region reads CASSQGAGEQFF. The DNA sequence is TGTGCCAGCAGCCAAGGGGCAGGGGAGCAGTTCTTC.